One and the same sample provided the 7 T cell receptor beta chains below, sequenced in a study of T cell changes during pregnancy in multiple sclerosis. Data came from immunoSEQ multiplex PCR; TCRdb stores just in-frame clones and leaves some out. Among tens of thousands of clones listed, approximately 91% were seen once. Sequenced material: CD4+ T cells from peripheral blood mononuclear cells, taken before pregnancy. The receptors originated from a female donor with multiple sclerosis, enrolled in a pregnancy study.

Here the CDR3 reads CASSQAEGIGSGNTIYF. CDR3 nucleotides: TGTGCCAGCAGCCAAGCGGAGGGGATAGGGTCTGGAAACACCATATATTTT. The chain is built from TRBV4-2 and TRBJ1-3; D might be TRBD1 (5 bases). The CDR3 extends over 17 amino acids. Germline CDR1 is LGHNA and CDR2 is YNFKEQ. V was trimmed by 1 base and J by 1 base, leaving 14 bases between them.

DNA of the CDR3: TGTGCCAGCACCGAACACAGGGGCCAGCCCCAGCATTTT. This translates into CASTEHRGQPQHF. The J gene is TRBJ1-5, the V gene TRBV6-5, with TRBD1 identical over 7 bases. Trimming cost V 7 bases and J 7 bases; bases outside gene matches: 7. The CDR3 is 13 amino acids. The germline V gene has CDR1 MNHEY and CDR2 SVGAGI.

Note on this clone: The junction departs from the called germline gene at one end, perhaps through a read error. This rearrangement joins TRBV19 to TRBJ2-2; TRBD2 agrees at 11 bases. Germline lookup yields CDR1 LNHDA and CDR2 SQIVND (reference sequence). The CDR3 sequence is 15 residues long. CDR3 nucleotide sequence: TGTGCCAGTAGAATAGCGGGGGGGCTTATCGGGGAGCTGTTTTTT. Translated: CASRIAGGLIGELFF.

This chain joins TRBV7-3 and TRBJ2-3, with D possibly TRBD2 on 6 matching bases. Germline V lookup: CDR1 SGHTA, CDR2 FQGTGA. The CDR3 is 14 amino acids. Trimming stripped 4 bases from V and 1 base from J, with 9 bases between. Here the CDR3 reads CASSSGGRTDTQYF. DNA for the CDR3: TGTGCCAGCAGCTCCGGGGGACGCACAGATACGCAGTATTTT.

The genes are TRBV14 and TRBJ2-7, with TRBD2 matching over 9 bases. There are 16 residues in the CDR3. CDR1 and CDR2 from the germline V gene are SGHDN and FVKESK. J lost 2 bases, V lost 0 bases, and 5 bases had no gene match. This chain's CDR3 is CASSQDGTSLTYEQYF. The DNA for the CDR3 is TGTGCCAGCAGCCAAGATGGGACTAGCCTCACCTACGAGCAGTACTTC.

The CDR3 sequence is CASTERGGAGANVLTF. The DNA of the CDR3 is TGTGCCAGCACCGAAAGGGGTGGCGCTGGGGCCAACGTCCTGACTTTC. V and J are TRBV7-3 and TRBJ2-6; D is possibly TRBD1 (5 bases). V was trimmed by 7 bases and J by 2 bases, leaving 15 bases between them. The length of the CDR3 is 16 residues. Germline V CDR1 and CDR2: SGHTA, FQGTGA.

The V call is TRBV19, the J call TRBJ2-1; 10 bases map to TRBD1. The trim removed 1 base at V and 4 bases at J, leaving 7 bases unmatched. The CDR3 length is 17 residues. The germline V gene has CDR1 LNHDA and CDR2 SQIVND (reference sequence). The CDR3 protein is CASSIAKTGGAYNEQFF. CDR3 nucleotide sequence: TGTGCCAGTAGTATAGCTAAGACAGGGGGCGCGTACAATGAGCAGTTCTTC.